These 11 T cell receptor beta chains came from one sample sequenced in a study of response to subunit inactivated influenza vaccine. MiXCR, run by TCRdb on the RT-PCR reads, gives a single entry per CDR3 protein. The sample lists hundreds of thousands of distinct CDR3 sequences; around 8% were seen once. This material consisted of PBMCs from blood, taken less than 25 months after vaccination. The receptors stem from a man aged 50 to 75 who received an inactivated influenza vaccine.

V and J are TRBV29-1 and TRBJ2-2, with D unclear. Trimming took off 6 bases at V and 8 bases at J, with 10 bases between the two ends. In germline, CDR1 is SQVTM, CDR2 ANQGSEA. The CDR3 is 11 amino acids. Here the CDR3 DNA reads TGCAGCGTAGGCCAGGCTGGGGAGCTGTTTTTT. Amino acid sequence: CSVGQAGELFF.

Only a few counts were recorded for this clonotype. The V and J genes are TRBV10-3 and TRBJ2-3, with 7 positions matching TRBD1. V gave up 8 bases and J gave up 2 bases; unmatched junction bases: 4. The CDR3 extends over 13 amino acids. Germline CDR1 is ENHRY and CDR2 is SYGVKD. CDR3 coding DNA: TGTGCCATCGGTGGACAGGCCACAGATACGCAGTATTTT. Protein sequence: CAIGGQATDTQYF.

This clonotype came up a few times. In DNA, the CDR3 is TGTGCCAGCAGCGCAACGAAAGGACTAGCGGGGGTAGGGACCCAGTACTTC. This sequence encodes CASSATKGLAGVGTQYF. This chain uses TRBV7-9 with TRBJ2-5; TRBD2 matches at 13 bases. From germline, CDR1 is SEHNR and CDR2 FQNEAQ (reference sequence). The CDR3 contains 17 residues. Trimming at V came to 5 bases and at J to 7 bases, leaving 13 bases not matched to a gene. The variable domain in full, completed from reference TRBV7-9 and TRBJ2-5, reads DTGVSQNPRHKITKRGQNVTFRCDPISEHNRLYWYRQTLGQGPEFLTYFQNEAQLEKSRLLSDRFSAERPKGSFSTLEIQRTEQGDSAMYLCASSATKGLAGVGTQYFGPGTRLLVL.

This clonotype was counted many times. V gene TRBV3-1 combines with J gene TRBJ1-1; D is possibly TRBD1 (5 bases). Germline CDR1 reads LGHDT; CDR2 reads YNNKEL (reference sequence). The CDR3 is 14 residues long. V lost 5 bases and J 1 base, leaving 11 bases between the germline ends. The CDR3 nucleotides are TGTGCCAGCAGCTCAAGCCAGGGGAACACTGAAGCTTTCTTT. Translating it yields CASSSSQGNTEAFF.

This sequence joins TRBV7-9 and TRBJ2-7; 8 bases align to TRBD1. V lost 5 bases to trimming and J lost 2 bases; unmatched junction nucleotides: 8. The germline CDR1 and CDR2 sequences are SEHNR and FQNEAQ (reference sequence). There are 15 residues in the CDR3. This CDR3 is CASSPRGLEAYEQYF. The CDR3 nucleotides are TGTGCCAGCAGCCCCAGGGGGCTCGAAGCCTACGAGCAGTACTTC.

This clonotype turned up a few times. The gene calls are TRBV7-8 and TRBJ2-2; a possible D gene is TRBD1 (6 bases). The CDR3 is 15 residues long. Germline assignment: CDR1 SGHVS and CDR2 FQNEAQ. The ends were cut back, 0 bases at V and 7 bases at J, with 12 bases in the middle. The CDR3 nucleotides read TGTGCCAGCAGCTTAGCGGGGGCCTACAGCGGGGAGCTGTTTTTT. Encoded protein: CASSLAGAYSGELFF.

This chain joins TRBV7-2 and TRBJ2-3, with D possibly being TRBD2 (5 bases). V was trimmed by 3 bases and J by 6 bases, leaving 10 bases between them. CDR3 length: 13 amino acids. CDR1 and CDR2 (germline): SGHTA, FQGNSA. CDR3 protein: CASSLDLGDTQYF. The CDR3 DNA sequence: TGTGCCAGCAGCTTGGACTTGGGGGATACGCAGTATTTT.

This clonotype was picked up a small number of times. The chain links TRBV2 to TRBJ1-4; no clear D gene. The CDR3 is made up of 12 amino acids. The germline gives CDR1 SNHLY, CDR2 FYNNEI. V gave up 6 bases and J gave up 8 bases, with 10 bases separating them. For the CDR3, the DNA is TGTGCCAGCAGGGACCTAGGAGAAAAACTGTTTTTT. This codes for CASRDLGEKLFF.

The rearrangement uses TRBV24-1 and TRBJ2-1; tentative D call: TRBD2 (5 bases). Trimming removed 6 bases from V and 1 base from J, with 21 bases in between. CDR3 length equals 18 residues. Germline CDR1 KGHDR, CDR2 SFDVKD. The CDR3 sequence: CATSSGEGQTSSYNEQFF. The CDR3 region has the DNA TGTGCCACCAGTTCTGGAGAGGGTCAAACCTCTTCCTACAATGAGCAGTTCTTC.

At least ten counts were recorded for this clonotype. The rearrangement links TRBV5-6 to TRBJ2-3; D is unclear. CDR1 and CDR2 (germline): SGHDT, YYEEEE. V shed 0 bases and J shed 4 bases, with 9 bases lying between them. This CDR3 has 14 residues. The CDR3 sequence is CASSLVEVPDTQYF. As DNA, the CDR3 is TGTGCCAGCAGCTTGGTTGAAGTGCCAGATACGCAGTATTTT.

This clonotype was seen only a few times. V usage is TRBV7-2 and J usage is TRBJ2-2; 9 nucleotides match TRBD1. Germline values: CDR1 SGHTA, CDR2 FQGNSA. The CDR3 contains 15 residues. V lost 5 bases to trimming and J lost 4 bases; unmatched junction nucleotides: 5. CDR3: CASSRLDRGTGELFF. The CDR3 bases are TGTGCCAGCAGCCGGTTGGACAGGGGCACCGGGGAGCTGTTTTTT.